Included here is one TCR beta chain sequence, with context. The data were obtained in a study of blood T cell repertoires in COVID-19. The wider study: Collection of acute and convalescent COVID-19 samples took place in the United States, Italy and Spain. T cells, B-cell-depleted T cells, or PBMCs provided the cDNA or gDNA that served as material.

Using immunoSEQ multiplex PCR, the repertoire was profiled, and TCRdb retains in-frame clones only, with some absent. The table includes 100,000 to 150,000 clones, 85% to 90% detected once. The trim removed 5 bases at V and 3 bases at J, leaving 14 bases unmatched. The CDR3 extends over 17 amino acids. Per germline, CDR1 SEHNR and CDR2 FQNEAQ (reference sequence). The chain couples TRBV7-9 to TRBJ2-7; 9 nucleotides line up with TRBD1. The sequencing input was peripheral blood. The clonotype was recovered from an elderly man with active or convalescent COVID-19. The CDR3 DNA follows: TGTGCCAGCAGCCCATGGCCGGGACAGGGCACAAACTACGAGCAGTACTTC. Translated, it gives CASSPWPGQGTNYEQYF.